These 17 T cell receptor beta chains share one sample of origin, sequenced in a study of blood T cell repertoires in COVID-19. TCRdb's copy holds only in-frame clones and misses some; the assay was immunoSEQ multiplex PCR. Seen here are some 35,000 clones, around 82% observed once, and the top ten hold 3.6%. Sequencing was carried out using peripheral blood. The receptors derive from a man over 45 with acute or convalescent COVID-19.

This clone was counted once. V usage is TRBV4-2 and J usage is TRBJ2-1; 13 bases are a match to TRBD2. CDR1 is LGHNA, CDR2 YNFKEQ, per germline. The CDR3 is made up of 17 amino acids. The J segment lost 9 bases and the V segment lost 4 bases, leaving 12 bases of the junction unmatched. For the CDR3, the DNA is TGTGCCAGCAGCCCGAGGACTAGCGGGGGACAGGTCTTTGAGCAGTTCTTC. It encodes CASSPRTSGGQVFEQFF.

This clone has only a few counts. The V call is TRBV7-9, the J call TRBJ2-2; D call uncertain. Germline CDR1 reads SEHNR; CDR2 reads FQNEAQ (reference sequence). The ends were cut back, 1 base at V and 5 bases at J, with 5 bases in the middle. CDR3 length: 13 amino acids. The CDR3 is CASSLGRTGELFF. The CDR3 nucleotides are TGTGCCAGCAGCTTAGGGAGAACCGGGGAGCTGTTTTTT.

This clone was seen a single time. The chain joins TRBV7-3 to TRBJ2-1, with D tentatively TRBD2 (7 bases). The germline V gene encodes CDR1 SGHTA and CDR2 FQGTGA. V was cut by 3 bases and J by 6 bases, with 9 bases left in between. This CDR3 has 13 residues. The CDR3 reads CASSFAGANEQFF. CDR3 bases: TGTGCCAGCAGCTTTGCGGGGGCCAATGAGCAGTTCTTC.

The chain uses TRBV29-1 and TRBJ2-5; 7 positions agree with TRBD1. The V gene's germline CDR1 is SQVTM and CDR2 ANQGSEA. CDR3 length equals 13 residues. J lost 0 bases, V lost 7 bases, and 5 bases had no gene match. The CDR3: CSAEDRYQETQYF. The CDR3 region has the DNA TGCAGCGCTGAGGACAGGTACCAAGAGACCCAGTACTTC.

The V and J genes are TRBV2 and TRBJ2-7, with no clear D. CDR1 is SNHLY and CDR2 is FYNNEI in the germline V gene. The CDR3 runs to 10 residues. V was shortened by 5 bases and J by 3 bases, with 2 bases between the two germline ends. The CDR3, as DNA: TGTGCCAGCAGTTACTACGAGCAGTACTTC. Protein product: CASSYYEQYF. The full variable domain, in which reference TRBV2 and TRBJ2-7 provide the parts outside the CDR3, is EPEVTQTPSHQVTQMGQEVILRCVPISNHLYFYWYRQILGQKVEFLVSFYNNEISEKSEIFDDQFSVERPDGSNFTLKIRSTKLEDSAMYFCASSYYEQYFGPGTRLTVT.

The rearrangement joins TRBV6-4 to TRBJ1-2; D is ambiguous. V lost 0 bases to trimming and J lost 4 bases, with 9 bases between them. This CDR3 contains 14 residues. The germline V gene has CDR1 MRHNA and CDR2 SNTAGT. The CDR3 here is CASSDSKPPYGYTF. CDR3 nucleotides: TGTGCCAGCAGTGACTCGAAGCCTCCCTATGGCTACACCTTC.

J is TRBJ1-5 and V is TRBV5-8; 7 nucleotides align to TRBD1. The V gene end was trimmed by 4 bases and the J gene end by 3 bases; junction bases not matched to a gene: 4. The CDR3 is made up of 14 amino acids. CDR1 SGHTS and CDR2 YDEGEE come from the germline V gene. CDR3 nucleotides: TGTGCCAGCAGCCCGGGACAGAACAATCAGCCCCAGCATTTT. Its protein product is CASSPGQNNQPQHF.

The CDR3 DNA is TGTGCCAGCAGCTTATCACAACTAGCGGGAAACAATGAGCAGTTCTTC. This translates into CASSLSQLAGNNEQFF. This chain joins TRBV11-1 and TRBJ2-1; 10 bases fit TRBD2. The V and J ends lost 2 bases and 5 bases, in that order; junction bases with no gene match: 6. This CDR3 region has 16 residues. Germline V gives CDR1 SGHAT, CDR2 FQDESV (reference sequence).

This clone was seen just once. The J gene is TRBJ2-7, the V gene TRBV9; tentative D call: TRBD1 (5 bases). The germline V and J ends were trimmed by 3 bases and 0 bases, with 13 bases remaining between them. CDR1 is SGDLS and CDR2 is YYNGEE in the germline V gene. This CDR3 has 15 residues. This CDR3 is CASSATTAFSYEQYF. The CDR3 DNA reads TGTGCCAGCAGCGCCACGACAGCTTTCTCCTACGAGCAGTACTTC.

The V call is TRBV4-1, the J call TRBJ1-1; tentative D call: TRBD1 (5 bases). Germline assignment: CDR1 MGHRA and CDR2 YSYEKL. Trimming pared 0 bases from V and 4 bases from J, leaving 21 bases between. The CDR3 has 18 amino acids. The CDR3, as DNA: TGCGCCAGCAGCCAAGAAGTTTACAGATCATCAAGGGGCACTGAAGCTTTCTTT. Translation: CASSQEVYRSSRGTEAFF.

The V and J genes are TRBV18 and TRBJ1-2, with 7 bases aligning to TRBD1. Germline V gene lookup returns CDR1 KGHSH and CDR2 LQKENI. V gave up 4 bases and J gave up 2 bases; unmatched junction bases: 1. This CDR3 is 13 amino acids long. The CDR3 DNA sequence: TGTGCCAGCTCACGACAGGGAAACTATGGCTACACCTTC. Translating gives CASSRQGNYGYTF. Supplemented by reference TRBV18 and TRBJ1-2, the full variable domain reads NAGVMQNPRHLVRRRGQEARLRCSPMKGHSHVYWYRQLPEEGLKFMVYLQKENIIDESGMPKERFSAEFPKEGPSILRIQQVVRGDSAAYFCASSRQGNYGYTFGSGTRLTVV.

J is TRBJ1-4 and V is TRBV4-1; D is unresolved. This CDR3 spans 15 amino acids. CDR1 is MGHRA and CDR2 is YSYEKL in the germline V gene. Trimming shortened V by 0 bases and J by 6 bases, and 11 bases separated the two germline ends. CDR3 sequence reads: CASSQDSQVDEKLFF. The CDR3 DNA is TGCGCCAGCAGCCAAGATTCTCAGGTGGATGAAAAACTGTTTTTT.

The chain recombines TRBV28 with TRBJ2-7; the match to TRBD2 covers 9 bases. Germline V CDR1 and CDR2: MDHEN, SYDVKM. The CDR3 is 16 amino acids. The J segment lost 2 bases and the V segment lost 2 bases, leaving 7 bases of the junction unmatched. Here the CDR3 reads CASSLRGSGSTYEQYF. The CDR3 nucleotides read TGTGCCAGCAGTTTAAGAGGTAGCGGGAGTACCTACGAGCAGTACTTC.

This clone was found once. This sequence joins TRBV7-8 and TRBJ1-2; 7 nucleotides line up with TRBD1. There are 15 residues in the CDR3. Germline CDR1 and CDR2: SGHVS and FQNEAQ. Germline trimming cut 4 bases from V and 8 bases from J; bases unmatched to any gene: 13. For the CDR3, the DNA is TGTGCCAGCAGCTCCCAGGGGGTATGGAGCAACGGCTACACCTTC. As protein: CASSSQGVWSNGYTF. Full variable domain (missing parts from reference TRBV7-8 and TRBJ1-2): GAGVSQSPRYKVAKRGQDVALRCDPISGHVSLFWYQQALGQGPEFLTYFQNEAQLDKSGLPSDRFFAERPEGSVSTLKIQRTQQEDSAVYLCASSSQGVWSNGYTFGSGTRLTVV.

The chain recombines TRBV6-5 with TRBJ1-1, with 10 bases that match TRBD1. The CDR3 totals 13 residues. Per germline, CDR1 MNHEY and CDR2 SVGAGI. V lost 8 bases and J lost 1; bases outside the gene matches: 1. The CDR3 DNA reads as TGTGCCAGCCGACAGGGGGCGAACACTGAAGCTTTCTTT. Protein: CASRQGANTEAFF.

The gene calls are TRBV5-1 and TRBJ1-2, with D perhaps matching TRBD1 (5 bases). V gave up 4 bases and J gave up 7 bases, with 20 bases separating them. This CDR3 region has 15 residues. CDR1 and CDR2 from the germline V gene are SGHRS and YFSETQ. The CDR3 sequence is CASSPRQNPLSGYTF. As DNA, the CDR3 is TGCGCCAGCAGCCCTCGACAGAACCCGCTCTCTGGCTACACCTTC.

V gene TRBV30 combines with J gene TRBJ2-5, with D maybe TRBD2 (6 bases). The CDR3 runs to 13 residues. CDR1 is GTSNPN and CDR2 is SVGIG in the germline V gene (reference sequence). The germline V and J ends were trimmed by 3 bases and 3 bases, with 11 bases remaining between them. The CDR3 spells CAWSPPGEETQYF. Here the CDR3 DNA reads TGTGCCTGGAGCCCCCCGGGGGAAGAGACCCAGTACTTC.